This TCR beta chain stems from a study of spatial heterogeneity in lung cancer (dated by TCRdb to the late 2010s). Regarding the complete study: Beta-chain transcripts were consistently detected in greater numbers than alpha-chain transcripts, which likely reflected higher beta-chain transcript abundance. A strong correlation was found between TCR transcript counts in tumor regions and a T cell transcriptional module score from matched bulk RNA-seq. In the raw uncorrected reads, each unique combination of TCR and UMI appeared more than ten times on average. In non-small cell lung cancer, the study quantitatively compared TCR alpha and beta repertoires across several tumor regions, matched nontumor lung, and blood. Nonsynonymous mutation counts, determined by whole-exome sequencing of tumor tissue, were related to TCR repertoire features. At surgery, fewer than 250 tumor regions, 64 matched nontumor lung samples and 56 PBMC samples were TCR-sequenced for both alpha and beta chains. Results the study describes overall, beyond this receptor: The count of ubiquitous expanded TCRs correlated with the count of ubiquitous nonsynonymous mutations, and the count of regional expanded TCRs correlated with the count of regional nonsynonymous mutations. A correlation was observed between the number of expanded intratumoral alpha and beta TCRs and the tumor nonsynonymous mutation count. Estimated TCR-seq coverage of tumor T cells was only about 6.5% for alpha chains and about 14% for beta chains. Confirming at a functional level the hypothesis that regional TCRs recognize regional mutations was considered to require additional single-cell paired TCR alpha and beta sequencing.

To prepare the library, 5' RACE was applied. Instrument used: NextSeq 500. The TCR library protocol attached a unique molecular identifier to each TCR cDNA molecule to allow correction of PCR and sequencing errors. The paper's data handling went like this. Decombinator tools were used for TCR identification, UMI-based error correction and CDR3 extraction. TCRs above a frequency of 2 per 1,000, corresponding to the top 1% of the tumor frequency distribution, were defined as expanded. Expanded tumor TCRs were classed as regional if statistically deemed absent (corrected P<0.05) from at least one tumor region, otherwise ubiquitous. Each repertoire was subsampled 100 times to 5,000 TCRs, after which Renyi diversity was computed with the R vegan package. To build CDR3 similarity networks, amino acid triplet string-kernel similarity was used, and CDR3s were connected when their pairwise similarity was above 0.82. The raw public data were reprocessed by TCRdb itself: fastp quality trimming at Q25, MiXCR clonotype calling, in-frame beta chains only. Rows merge per CDR3 protein into single entries with the most common DNA and genes. The V and J calls were determined by TCRdb, not by the authors. The sample data list 6,500 to 8,000 distinct CDR3 sequences, and 3% to 3.5% of these were observed just once. Of the sample, about a fifth is held by the ten largest clones.

There are many counts of this clonotype. Its antigen is still unknown. Base qualities were left out, and no much larger clone turns up one base away. Per the publication, the time point label means: sample taken at primary tumor resection. The donors were some 76 patients from the lung TRACERx cohort who had early-stage, untreated non-small cell lung cancer. TCR sequencing used whole RNA extracted from tumor and nontumor lung tissue, or from cryopreserved PBMC samples, without cell sorting. A patient was chosen for TCR sequencing only when enough RNA was available from at least two tumor regions. A lung pathologist reviewed the tumor and adjacent nontumor lung specimens before the specimens were selected. Between the V and J ends, shortened by 0 bases and 4 bases respectively, the junction contains 19 bases. CDR1 and CDR2 are read off the germline V gene as SGHDT and YYEEEE. Counted from cysteine to phenylalanine, this CDR3 has 17 amino acids. CDR3 DNA is the only sequence kept; it has 51 bases, read in frame from the first base.

This clonotype was sampled from a male donor with early-stage non-small cell lung cancer. This chain joins TRBV5-6 to TRBJ1-2; a weak D assignment points to TRBD1 (5 bases agree). The material sequenced was lung tumor tissue, taken at surgery. The CDR3 region has the sequence CASSLALEAGPGYGYTF. DNA sequence: TGTGCCAGCAGCTTGGCCTTGGAGGCAGGGCCGGGCTATGGCTACACCTTC.